This TCR beta chain emerged from a study of prognosis after radiotherapy for stage I lung cancer. Overall study: About five patients had oligometastatic NSCLC after surgical resection of the primary tumor, and about 15 had newly diagnosed primary stage I lung tumors.

Two-round multiplex PCR, the amplification method, yielded TCR beta CDR3 from genomic DNA. Primers were specific to each TRBV and TRBJ gene in first-round PCR. TCRdb re-called the multiplex PCR reads through MiXCR, storing one row per CDR3 protein. This table holds some 25,000 distinct CDR3 sequences, about 37% found once. The CDR3 has 16 amino acids. CDR1 SGHTS and CDR2 YDEGEE come from the germline V gene. With 0 bases clipped from V and 4 bases from J, the junction kept 4 bases outside the gene matches. Ten or more counts support this clonotype. CT and PET/CT showed node-negative disease in all patients, who had no prior chemotherapy, radiotherapy or other malignancies.

This TCR was recovered from a donor over 45 with non-small cell lung cancer. The gene calls are TRBV5-8 and TRBJ2-3; 11 bases are shared with TRBD2. The source material was PBMCs, sampled before or after stereotactic body radiation therapy (not recorded which). The CDR3 DNA reads as TGTGCCAGCAGCTTGGTTAGCGGGAGGGCCGCAGATACGCAGTATTTT. It is translated as CASSLVSGRAADTQYF.